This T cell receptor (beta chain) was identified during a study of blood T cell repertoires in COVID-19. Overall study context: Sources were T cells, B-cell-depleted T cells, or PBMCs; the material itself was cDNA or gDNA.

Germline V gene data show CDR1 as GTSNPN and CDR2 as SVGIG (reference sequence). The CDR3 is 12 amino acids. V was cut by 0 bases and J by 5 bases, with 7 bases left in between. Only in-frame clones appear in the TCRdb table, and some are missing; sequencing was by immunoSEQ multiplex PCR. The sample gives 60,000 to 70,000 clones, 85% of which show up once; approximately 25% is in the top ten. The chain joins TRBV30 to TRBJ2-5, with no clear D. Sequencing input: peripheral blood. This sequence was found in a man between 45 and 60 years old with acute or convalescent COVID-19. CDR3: CAWSVRRETQYF. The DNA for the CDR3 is TGTGCCTGGAGTGTACGTCGGGAGACCCAGTACTTC.